Each of the 21 T cell receptor beta chains below was sequenced from the same sample in a study of cytomegalovirus exposure and HLA in healthy donors. Assay used: immunoSEQ multiplex PCR; TCRdb lists only in-frame clones, some missing. The table includes 150,000 to 200,000 clones, roughly 90% detected once. The sequenced sample was PBMCs. The receptors originated from a man between 18 and 29 years old in good health and CMV-seropositive.

The chain combines TRBV28 with TRBJ2-7; the D gene is possibly TRBD1 (6 bases). CDR3 length: 14 residues. V lost 6 bases and J lost 2, with 14 bases in between. Germline lookup yields CDR1 MDHEN and CDR2 SYDVKM. The CDR3 coding sequence is TGTGCCAGCAGCCGACAACAGGGCCCCTACGAGCAGTACTTC. Translation: CASSRQQGPYEQYF.

The chain employs TRBV28 and TRBJ1-1; possible D gene TRBD1, 6 bases. Germline V gives CDR1 MDHEN, CDR2 SYDVKM. The CDR3 has 14 residues. V lost 2 bases and J lost 1, with 8 bases in between. The CDR3 DNA follows: TGTGCCAGCAGTTTACCACAGGGGAACACTGAAGCTTTCTTT. The encoded protein is CASSLPQGNTEAFF.

J is TRBJ1-1 and V is TRBV11-1; D gene uncertain. Trimming pared 2 bases from V and 3 bases from J, leaving 7 bases between. Germline V CDR1 and CDR2: SGHAT, FQDESV (reference sequence). The CDR3 loop spans 13 amino acids. CDR3 DNA: TGTGCCAGCAGCTTAACGGAGGACACTGAAGCTTTCTTT. This translates into CASSLTEDTEAFF.

This clone was seen a single time. The chain links TRBV6-1 to TRBJ2-2; TRBD1 matches 10 bases. V shed 4 bases, J shed 6 bases, and the junction held 14 bases outside the gene matches. The CDR3 runs to 18 residues. CDR1 MNHNS and CDR2 SASEGT come from the germline V gene. The CDR3 here is CASSAPGTGDTRPGELFF. The CDR3 region has the DNA TGTGCCAGCAGTGCCCCCGGGACAGGGGACACTAGGCCCGGGGAGCTGTTTTTT.

The V gene is TRBV30, the J gene TRBJ2-1, with 9 bases lining up with TRBD2. The CDR3 runs 18 residues. Looked up from germline, CDR1 is GTSNPN and CDR2 is SVGIG (reference sequence). V was pared by 0 bases and J by 6 bases, with 15 bases of the junction left unmatched. The CDR3 region is CAWSVGRLLAGMRNEQFF. The CDR3 DNA follows: TGTGCCTGGAGTGTGGGCAGGCTTCTAGCGGGAATGCGCAATGAGCAGTTCTTC.

V gene TRBV7-8 combines with J gene TRBJ1-5; 9 bases align to TRBD1. Trimming at V came to 2 bases and at J to 1 base, leaving 3 bases not matched to a gene. The CDR3 consists of 16 residues. Germline V gene sequence: CDR1 SGHVS, CDR2 FQNEAQ. CDR3 bases: TGTGCCAGCAGCTTATTGGGACAGGGAAGCAATCAGCCCCAGCATTTT. It codes for CASSLLGQGSNQPQHF.

This clone was counted a few times. The chain couples TRBV28 to TRBJ1-2; no firm D call. V lost 6 bases to trimming and J lost 10 bases, with 15 bases between them. This CDR3 contains 12 residues. The V gene's germline CDR1 is MDHEN and CDR2 SYDVKM. Here the CDR3 DNA reads TGTGCCAGCAGCCCCTTCGAGGGAGTCTACACCTTC. Its protein is CASSPFEGVYTF.

The chain links TRBV2 to TRBJ1-3; D might be TRBD1 (5 bases). The germline V and J ends were trimmed by 6 bases and 0 bases, with 12 bases remaining between them. Germline CDR1 and CDR2: SNHLY and FYNNEI. The CDR3 runs 15 residues. The CDR3 reads CASRERGFSGNTIYF. CDR3 coding DNA: TGTGCCAGCAGGGAGCGGGGGTTCTCTGGAAACACCATATATTTT.

V and J are TRBV5-1 and TRBJ2-3; 9 positions match TRBD2. V lost 0 bases, J lost 2 bases, and 4 bases stayed unmatched. Germline CDR1 SGHRS, CDR2 YFSETQ. This CDR3 has 16 amino acids. In DNA, the CDR3 is TGCGCCAGCAGCTTGGCCCTAGCGGGGACCACAGATACGCAGTATTTT. Its protein product is CASSLALAGTTDTQYF.

In this sample, this clone turned up a few times. V usage is TRBV6-6 and J usage is TRBJ1-1; 10 bases align to TRBD1. The CDR3 is 15 amino acids. V lost 6 bases, J lost 6 bases, and 10 bases stayed unmatched. Per germline, CDR1 MNHNY and CDR2 SVGAGI (reference sequence). Here the CDR3 reads CASSYGRDRGSEAFF. In DNA, the CDR3 is TGTGCCAGCAGCTACGGCAGGGACAGGGGATCTGAAGCTTTCTTT.

The genes are TRBV28 and TRBJ2-7; D uncertain. V lost 10 bases to trimming and J lost 3 bases, with 7 bases between them. The CDR3 covers 10 residues. Per germline, CDR1 MDHEN and CDR2 SYDVKM. CDR3 DNA sequence: TGTGCCACCAAAAACTACGAGCAGTACTTC. As protein: CATKNYEQYF.

The gene calls are TRBV27 and TRBJ2-3, with 7 bases that match TRBD1. From germline, CDR1 is MNHEY and CDR2 SMNVEV (reference sequence). V dropped 1 base and J dropped 0; count of bases not matched to a gene: 4. The CDR3 loop spans 16 amino acids. The CDR3 DNA reads TGTGCCAGCAGTTTATTGATACAGGGGAGCACAGATACGCAGTATTTT. This sequence encodes CASSLLIQGSTDTQYF.

The CDR3 DNA reads TGTGCCAGCTCACCGGGCGGGGGCTACGAGCAGTACTTC. It specifies CASSPGGGYEQYF. This chain connects TRBV18 to TRBJ2-7; TRBD2 agrees at 7 bases. V lost 3 bases and J lost 3; bases outside the gene matches: 2. The CDR3 runs to 13 residues. CDR1 and CDR2 from the germline V gene are KGHSH and LQKENI.

The rearrangement joins TRBV27 to TRBJ2-2; 14 bases fit TRBD2. Germline loops: CDR1 MNHEY, CDR2 SMNVEV (reference sequence). CDR3 length: 17 residues. V dropped 5 bases and J dropped 5; count of bases not matched to a gene: 7. The CDR3 spells CASSPGLAGVRTGELFF. CDR3 nucleotide sequence: TGTGCCAGCAGTCCGGGACTAGCGGGAGTACGGACCGGGGAGCTGTTTTTT.

This clone was found once. The chain employs TRBV18 and TRBJ1-3, with D tentatively TRBD1 (6 bases). Germline loops: CDR1 KGHSH, CDR2 LQKENI. The length of the CDR3 is 16 residues. V gave up 2 bases and J gave up 0 bases, with 11 bases separating them. The CDR3 coding sequence is TGTGCCAGCTCACCAAGGACAGCTTACTCTGGAAACACCATATATTTT. Its translation: CASSPRTAYSGNTIYF.

V and J are TRBV30 and TRBJ1-2; 10 bases match TRBD1. This CDR3 has 15 residues. J gave up 3 bases and V 3 bases, and 7 bases lay outside the gene matches. CDR1 is GTSNPN, CDR2 SVGIG, per germline (reference sequence). CDR3 residues: CAWRKKTGGDYGYTF. The CDR3 DNA follows: TGTGCCTGGAGAAAAAAGACAGGGGGCGACTATGGCTACACCTTC. Variable domain in full (rest from reference TRBV30 and TRBJ1-2): SQTIHQWPATLVQPVGSPLSLECTVEGTSNPNLYWYRQAAGRGLQLLFYSVGIGQISSEVPQNLSASRPQDRQFILSSKKLLLSDSGFYLCAWRKKTGGDYGYTFGSGTRLTVV.

This clone occurred once. This chain uses TRBV5-6 with TRBJ2-7; 11 positions match TRBD2. The germline gives CDR1 SGHDT, CDR2 YYEEEE. The CDR3 runs 15 residues. J gave up 7 bases and V 1 base, and 7 bases lay outside the gene matches. CDR3 nucleotides: TGTGCCAGCAGCTTGAGGGGACTAGCGGCGTGGGAGCAGTACTTC. Protein sequence: CASSLRGLAAWEQYF.

The genes are TRBV7-6 and TRBJ2-1; 13 nucleotides line up with TRBD2. Looked up from germline, CDR1 is SGHVS and CDR2 is FNYEAQ. Germline trimming cut 6 bases from V and 7 bases from J; bases unmatched to any gene: 6. The CDR3 is 15 amino acids. CDR3 nucleotides: TGTGCCAGCAGACTACTAGCGGGAGGGCTAAATGAGCAGTTCTTC. Residues: CASRLLAGGLNEQFF.

The genes are TRBV9 and TRBJ2-6; 11 bases align to TRBD2. The germline V gene has CDR1 SGDLS and CDR2 YYNGEE. This CDR3 has 18 amino acids. After removal of 3 bases from V and 2 bases from J, the junction contained 7 bases not matched to a gene. The CDR3 DNA sequence: TGTGCCAGCAGCGACACTAGCGGGGGTAGCCCTGGGGCCAACGTCCTGACTTTC. Encoded protein: CASSDTSGGSPGANVLTF.

The chain is built from TRBV19 and TRBJ2-3, with 7 positions matching TRBD2. There are 16 residues in the CDR3. The V gene end was trimmed by 0 bases and the J gene end by 0 bases; junction bases not matched to a gene: 3. Germline V gives CDR1 LNHDA, CDR2 SQIVND (reference sequence). CDR3 protein: CASSIEGGRSTDTQYF. The DNA of the CDR3 is TGTGCCAGTAGTATAGAGGGGGGGAGGAGCACAGATACGCAGTATTTT.

This chain uses TRBV29-1 with TRBJ1-1; D uncertain. V lost 8 bases and J lost 1, with 11 bases in between. CDR1 is SQVTM and CDR2 is ANQGSEA in the germline V gene. CDR3 length: 12 residues. CDR3 in amino acids: CSPRRANTEAFF. In nucleotides, the CDR3 is TGCAGCCCAAGGCGGGCGAACACTGAAGCTTTCTTT.